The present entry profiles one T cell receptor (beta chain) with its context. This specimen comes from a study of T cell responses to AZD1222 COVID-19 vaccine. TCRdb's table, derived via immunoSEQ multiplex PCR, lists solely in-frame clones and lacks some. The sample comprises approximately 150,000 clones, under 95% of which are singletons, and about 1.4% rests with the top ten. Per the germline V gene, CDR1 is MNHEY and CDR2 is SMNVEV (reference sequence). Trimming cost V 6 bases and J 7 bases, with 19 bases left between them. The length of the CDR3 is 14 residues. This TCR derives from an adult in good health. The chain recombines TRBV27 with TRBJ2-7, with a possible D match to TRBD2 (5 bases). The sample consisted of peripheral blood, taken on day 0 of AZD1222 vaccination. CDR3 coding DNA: TGTGCCAGCAGGCCCATAGGAGGTCGGCGGGAGCAGTACTTC. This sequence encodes CASRPIGGRREQYF.